By sample fraction, the clone carrying this TCR beta chain is medium-sized. The sample comes from a study of blood T cell repertoires in COVID-19. For the study at large: In each case, the material was cDNA or gDNA derived from T cells, B-cell-depleted T cells, or PBMCs.

Germline CDR1 MDHEN, CDR2 SYDVKM. The CDR3 runs to 16 residues. V gave up 4 bases and J gave up 8 bases; unmatched junction bases: 11. The table came from immunoSEQ multiplex PCR; TCRdb's copy has only in-frame clones and leaves some out. The profile shows some 160,000 clones, roughly 86% of them singletons. The sequenced material came from peripheral blood. V gene TRBV28 combines with J gene TRBJ1-5; 10 bases agree with TRBD1. The TCR sequence derives from a woman older than 75 with COVID-19, enrolled during active disease. CDR3 bases: TGTGCCAGCAGTTCGACCCTGACAGGGGGCGCAGAGCCCCAGCATTTT. Translating gives CASSSTLTGGAEPQHF. The whole variable domain, remainder taken from reference TRBV28 and TRBJ1-5, is DVKVTQSSRYLVKRTGEKVFLECVQDMDHENMFWYRQDPGLGLRLIYFSYDVKMKEKGDIPEGYSVSREKKERFSLILESASTNQTSMYLCASSSTLTGGAEPQHFGDGTRLSIL.